What follows are 26 T cell receptor beta chains derived from one specimen sequenced in a study of control samples from healthy donors and cancer patients. The repertoire was sequenced with immunoSEQ multiplex PCR; TCRdb's copy has only in-frame clones and lacks some. The repertoire has 100,000 or so clones, roughly 78% of them found once; the top ten carry over 7.5%. Sequencing was carried out using blood. Receptors originate from a woman aged 60 to 75 in good health.

The V gene is TRBV10-2, the J gene TRBJ1-5; TRBD1 is a possible D gene (5 bases). Trimming stripped 0 bases from V and 3 bases from J, with 6 bases between. The CDR3 runs to 14 residues. Germline V gene data show CDR1 as WSHSY and CDR2 as SAAADI. The CDR3 coding sequence is TGCGCCAGCAGTGAGTCTGGGGCCAATCAGCCCCAGCATTTT. This translates into CASSESGANQPQHF.

The rearrangement joins TRBV12-3 or TRBV12-4 to TRBJ1-1, with D perhaps TRBD1 (5 bases). This CDR3 contains 13 residues. V was cut by 6 bases and J by 0 bases, with 8 bases left in between. The CDR3: CASRRQMNTEAFF. Here the CDR3 DNA reads TGTGCCAGCAGAAGACAGATGAACACTGAAGCTTTCTTT.

In its sample, this clone was seen a few times. The chain recombines TRBV23-1 with TRBJ2-2; 12 positions agree with TRBD1. TRBV23-1 is an ORF, and what it does is uncertain. This CDR3 region has 24 residues. With 2 bases clipped from V and 1 base from J, the junction kept 23 bases outside the gene matches. This CDR3 is CASSQIVPPQTGTGGEENTGELFF. The CDR3 bases are TGCGCCAGCAGTCAAATCGTCCCCCCCCAGACCGGGACAGGGGGCGAGGAGAACACCGGGGAGCTGTTTTTT.

V and J are TRBV12-3 or TRBV12-4 and TRBJ2-7; possible D gene TRBD2, 5 bases. This CDR3 has 13 amino acids. With 8 bases removed from V and 2 bases from J, the gap between germline ends came to 13 bases. CDR3 amino acids: CASCRTFTYEQYF. The CDR3 DNA reads TGTGCCAGCTGCAGGACTTTTACCTACGAGCAGTACTTC.

The chain combines TRBV6-5 with TRBJ1-3, with D possibly being TRBD1 (5 bases). There are 14 residues in the CDR3. Germline loops: CDR1 MNHEY, CDR2 SVGAGI. The V and J ends lost 5 bases and 1 base respectively, with 9 bases between them. The CDR3 DNA follows: TGTGCCAGCAGTCAGGGTAGTTCTGGAAACACCATATATTTT. Its protein is CASSQGSSGNTIYF.

The genes are TRBV11-2 and TRBJ2-3; no clear D. V was trimmed by 5 bases and J by 0 bases, leaving 3 bases between them. Germline V lookup: CDR1 SGHAT, CDR2 FQNNGV. This CDR3 is 12 amino acids long. The CDR3 is CASSRSTDTQYF. The CDR3 bases are TGTGCCAGCAGCCGAAGCACAGATACGCAGTATTTT.

J is TRBJ1-1 and V is TRBV2; TRBD1 is a possible D gene (6 bases). V dropped 7 bases and J dropped 4 bases, with 13 bases sitting between them. Germline CDR1 SNHLY, CDR2 FYNNEI. This CDR3 region has 13 residues. The DNA of the CDR3 is TGTGCCAGCACTTTTCAGGGGCTCACTGAAGCTTTCTTT. This codes for CASTFQGLTEAFF.

The CDR3 loop is CASSLDGGADTQYF. For the CDR3, the DNA is TGTGCCAGCAGCTTAGACGGGGGCGCAGATACGCAGTATTTT. V and J are TRBV11-3 and TRBJ2-3, with D tentatively TRBD1 or TRBD2 (6 bases each). Germline V gene lookup returns CDR1 SGHNT and CDR2 YENEEA. This CDR3 contains 14 residues. Between the trimmed V and J ends, which lost 0 bases and 4 bases, there was a span of 8 bases.

V and J are TRBV2 and TRBJ1-6, with D uncertain. From germline, CDR1 is SNHLY and CDR2 FYNNEI. The CDR3 consists of 19 residues. V was clipped by 0 bases and J by 2 bases, with 17 bases between them. The CDR3 coding sequence is TGTGCCAGCAGTGAAGCGCTTCCGGGGATTAGCGCCTATAATTCACCCCTCCACTTT. This codes for CASSEALPGISAYNSPLHF.

V is TRBV12-3 or TRBV12-4 and J is TRBJ1-5, with TRBD1 as a possible D gene (5 bases). This CDR3 comprises 13 residues. The ends were cut back, 6 bases at V and 7 bases at J, with 13 bases in the middle. The CDR3 reads CASSPGTGQPQHF. As DNA, the CDR3 is TGTGCCAGCAGCCCCGGGACCGGGCAGCCCCAGCATTTT.

This clone has a handful of counts. The chain recombines TRBV7-2 with TRBJ1-3; D is unclear. Trimming stripped 2 bases from V and 6 bases from J, with 5 bases between. CDR1 is SGHTA and CDR2 is FQGNSA in the germline V gene. This CDR3 spans 12 amino acids. CDR3 nucleotides: TGTGCCAGCAGCTTAAGCGTAAACACCATATATTTT. Protein: CASSLSVNTIYF. The full variable domain, rest sourced from reference TRBV7-2 and TRBJ1-3, is GAGVSQSPSNKVTEKGKDVELRCDPISGHTALYWYRQSLGQGLEFLIYFQGNSAPDKSGLPSDRFSAERTGGSVSTLTIQRTQQEDSAVYLCASSLSVNTIYFGEGSWLTVV.

This clone was seen a few times. In the same sample, other DNA sequences code for this CDR3. The CDR3 DNA reads as TGTGCCAGCAGCTTAGGGCTGGCGGGTTACAATGAGCAGTTCTTC. Encoded protein: CASSLGLAGYNEQFF. The V and J genes are TRBV7-2 and TRBJ2-1; a possible D gene is TRBD2 (5 bases). V dropped 1 base and J dropped 4 bases, with 11 bases sitting between them. Looked up from germline, CDR1 is SGHTA and CDR2 is FQGNSA. The CDR3 has 15 residues.

This sequence joins TRBV5-1 and TRBJ2-1; 11 nucleotides agree with TRBD2. There are 16 residues in the CDR3. V lost 0 bases and J lost 8; bases outside the gene matches: 7. Germline CDR1 reads SGHRS; CDR2 reads YFSETQ. The CDR3 sequence: CASSLAASGRPHEQFF. The CDR3 DNA follows: TGCGCCAGCAGCTTGGCGGCTAGCGGGAGGCCCCATGAGCAGTTCTTC.

The J gene is TRBJ2-1, the V gene TRBV5-5, with TRBD2 matching 11 bases. Unmatched junction bases numbered 6, after V lost 4 bases and J lost 3 bases. Germline CDR1 SGHKS, CDR2 YYEKEE (reference sequence). There are 16 residues in the CDR3. As DNA, the CDR3 is TGTGCCAGCAGCCCAGAAGGACTAGCGGGCTACAATGAGCAGTTCTTC. It is translated as CASSPEGLAGYNEQFF.

The chain carries TRBV10-2 and TRBJ2-3; tentatively, D is TRBD2 (7 bases). This CDR3 has 14 amino acids. Germline V gene sequence: CDR1 WSHSY, CDR2 SAAADI. V was clipped by 7 bases and J by 7 bases, with 18 bases between them. CDR3 bases: TGCGCCAGCACCTCAGGGAGGGGGGCCTATACGCAGTATTTT. This translates into CASTSGRGAYTQYF.

This clone was seen only once. The CDR3 region is CASSFSGTRADTQYF. The CDR3 DNA follows: TGTGCCAGCAGCTTTTCGGGGACTAGAGCAGATACGCAGTATTTT. J is TRBJ2-3 and V is TRBV5-5; TRBD2 aligns across 8 bases. J gave up 4 bases and V 2 bases, and 6 bases lay outside the gene matches. The length of the CDR3 is 15 residues. Per the germline V gene, CDR1 is SGHKS and CDR2 is YYEKEE (reference sequence). The full variable domain, its missing parts supplied by reference TRBV5-5 and TRBJ2-3, is DAGVTQSPTHLIKTRGQQVTLRCSPISGHKSVSWYQQVLGQGPQFIFQYYEKEERGRGNFPDRFSARQFPNYSSELNVNALLLGDSALYLCASSFSGTRADTQYFGPGTRLTVL.

The chain links TRBV5-1 to TRBJ2-7; 8 bases are shared with TRBD1. Unmatched junction bases numbered 9, after V lost 0 bases and J lost 7 bases. This CDR3 has 15 residues. Germline V lookup: CDR1 SGHRS, CDR2 YFSETQ. The CDR3 region has the DNA TGCGCCAGCAGCTTGGCGACAGGGGCCCAAGTGGAGCAGTACTTC. As protein: CASSLATGAQVEQYF.

This clone occurred a few times. The chain uses TRBV7-9 and TRBJ1-2; D is uncertain. The CDR3 length is 13 residues. V lost 2 bases to trimming and J lost 1 base, with 5 bases between them. Germline values: CDR1 SEHNR, CDR2 FQNEAQ (reference sequence). As DNA, the CDR3 is TGTGCCAGCAGCTTACAGATTAACTATGGCTACACCTTC. This translates into CASSLQINYGYTF.

The CDR3 DNA reads TGTGCCAGCAGTTACACCGGGACAACCTCCTACGAGCAGTACTTC. Protein product: CASSYTGTTSYEQYF. The chain couples TRBV6-6 to TRBJ2-7; perhaps TRBD1 as D (6 bases). The CDR3 totals 15 residues. Trimming took off 2 bases at V and 0 bases at J, with 11 bases between the two ends. CDR1 is MNHNY, CDR2 SVGAGI, per germline (reference sequence).

The chain carries TRBV18 and TRBJ1-4, with D unclear. From germline, CDR1 is KGHSH and CDR2 LQKENI. The germline V and J ends were trimmed by 3 bases and 0 bases, with 5 bases remaining between them. The CDR3 length is 14 residues. The DNA of the CDR3 is TGTGCCAGCTCACCTGTCTCAACTAATGAAAAACTGTTTTTT. Translated, it gives CASSPVSTNEKLFF.

This rearrangement joins TRBV5-1 to TRBJ1-6; 7 positions match TRBD1. The V gene's germline CDR1 is SGHRS and CDR2 YFSETQ. The CDR3 length is 16 residues. The V gene end was trimmed by 4 bases and the J gene end by 2 bases; junction bases not matched to a gene: 6. This CDR3 reads CASSAGGQTYNSPLHF. CDR3 coding DNA: TGCGCCAGCAGCGCTGGGGGACAGACCTATAATTCACCCCTCCACTTT.

The chain links TRBV15 to TRBJ1-1; 10 bases line up with TRBD1. From germline, CDR1 is LNHNV and CDR2 YYDKDF (reference sequence). V trimming: 0 bases; J trimming: 4 bases; junction bases outside the gene matches: 8. The CDR3 sequence is 17 residues long. The CDR3 reads CATSRDLYGDRGTEAFF. The CDR3 DNA is TGTGCCACCAGCAGAGACCTCTATGGGGACAGGGGCACTGAAGCTTTCTTT.

V is TRBV28 and J is TRBJ2-6; D perhaps matches TRBD1 (6 bases). V was pared by 4 bases and J by 4 bases, with 14 bases between. This CDR3 region has 16 residues. Germline CDR1 MDHEN, CDR2 SYDVKM. The CDR3 DNA follows: TGTGCCAGCAGTTCACCCCAGGGGCGAGGGGCCAACGTCCTGACTTTC. Translation: CASSSPQGRGANVLTF.

The chain carries TRBV19 and TRBJ1-2; D is unclear. Trimming took off 5 bases at V and 2 bases at J, with 21 bases between the two ends. Germline V CDR1 and CDR2: LNHDA, SQIVND (reference sequence). The CDR3 has 17 amino acids. The CDR3 nucleotides are TGTGCCAGTAGTGCCTCTTCCCGATTAGGGAAAAACTATGGCTACACCTTC. Protein sequence: CASSASSRLGKNYGYTF.

This chain uses TRBV6-5 with TRBJ1-2, with TRBD1 matching 8 bases. The germline V gene encodes CDR1 MNHEY and CDR2 SVGAGI. J lost 4 bases, V lost 5 bases, and 3 bases had no gene match. The CDR3 totals 13 residues. Written as DNA, the CDR3 is TGTGCCAGCAGTCAGGACAGGGCCTATGGCTACACCTTC. It specifies CASSQDRAYGYTF.

V gene TRBV5-8 combines with J gene TRBJ1-1; a weak D match, TRBD1 (6 bases). The V and J ends lost 9 bases and 3 bases respectively, with 15 bases between them. CDR1 and CDR2 (germline): SGHTS, YDEGEE. The CDR3 is 13 amino acids. The CDR3 DNA reads as TGTGCCATCAACAAGGGGGGGGACACTGAAGCTTTCTTT. It is translated as CAINKGGDTEAFF.